The 4 T cell receptor beta chains below come from one sample, sequenced in a study of cytomegalovirus exposure and HLA in healthy donors. The PCR made use of 60 Vbeta and 13 Jbeta primers. TCRdb keeps only in-frame clones here, not all; method: immunoSEQ multiplex PCR. The table includes under 300,000 clones, 80% to 85% detected once. The material sequenced was PBMCs. The receptor source for this set is a woman aged 55-70 years in good health and CMV-seropositive.

The V call is TRBV5-4, the J call TRBJ1-3, with D unclear. The germline V gene encodes CDR1 SGHNT and CDR2 YYREEE (reference sequence). The CDR3 consists of 16 residues. V was trimmed by 0 bases and J by 0 bases, leaving 10 bases between them. The CDR3, as DNA: TGTGCCAGCAGCTTGGACCCAACTTACTCTGGAAACACCATATATTTT. Its translation: CASSLDPTYSGNTIYF.

This chain connects TRBV5-4 to TRBJ2-2, with a tentative D call TRBD2 (5 bases). CDR3 length: 17 amino acids. Germline loops: CDR1 SGHNT, CDR2 YYREEE (reference sequence). Between the trimmed V and J ends, which lost 4 bases and 2 bases, there was a span of 18 bases. The CDR3 DNA reads as TGTGCCAGCAGCCCTAGGTCCCGGGGATCAAACACCGGGGAGCTGTTTTTT. Translated: CASSPRSRGSNTGELFF.

The chain carries TRBV2 and TRBJ2-5, with D possibly matching TRBD1 (6 bases). The V gene lost 7 bases and the J gene lost 0 bases, with 12 bases spanning the gap. This CDR3 has 14 amino acids. Germline lookup yields CDR1 SNHLY and CDR2 FYNNEI. This CDR3 reads CASNVDRDQETQYF. The DNA for the CDR3 is TGTGCCAGCAATGTGGACAGAGACCAAGAGACCCAGTACTTC. The whole variable domain, remainder taken from reference TRBV2 and TRBJ2-5, is EPEVTQTPSHQVTQMGQEVILRCVPISNHLYFYWYRQILGQKVEFLVSFYNNEISEKSEIFDDQFSVERPDGSNFTLKIRSTKLEDSAMYFCASNVDRDQETQYFGPGTRLLVL.

V is TRBV5-1 and J is TRBJ2-5; 11 nucleotides agree with TRBD2. Germline V gives CDR1 SGHRS, CDR2 YFSETQ. The J segment lost 6 bases and the V segment lost 6 bases, leaving 19 bases of the junction unmatched. This CDR3 comprises 18 residues. The DNA for the CDR3 is TGCGCCAGCACTGGCCTCCCGGGACTAGCGGAACAGGGAAAGACCCAGTACTTC. Translating gives CASTGLPGLAEQGKTQYF.